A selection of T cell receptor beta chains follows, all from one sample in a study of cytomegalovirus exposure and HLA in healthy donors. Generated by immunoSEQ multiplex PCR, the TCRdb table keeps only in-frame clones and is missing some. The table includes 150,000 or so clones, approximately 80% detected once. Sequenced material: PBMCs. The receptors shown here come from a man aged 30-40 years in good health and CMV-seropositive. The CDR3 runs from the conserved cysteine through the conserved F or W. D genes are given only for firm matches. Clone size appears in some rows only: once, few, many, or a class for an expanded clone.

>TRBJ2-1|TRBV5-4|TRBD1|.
TGTGCCAGCAGCTTGGCAGGGGGTAATGAGCAGTTCTTC
CASSLAGGNEQFF
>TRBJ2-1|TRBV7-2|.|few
TGTGCCAGCAGCCCGGACCCGGGACTGCAACTGAAACAGTTCTTC
CASSPDPGLQLKQFF
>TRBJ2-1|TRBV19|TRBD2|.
TGTGCCAGTAGTGACTTTAGCGGGAGGGCCGGGGATGAGCAGTTCTTC
CASSDFSGRAGDEQFF
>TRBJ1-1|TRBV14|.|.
TGTGCCAGCAGCCTTAGGATCGGCGGTAACACTGAAGCTTTCTTT
CASSLRIGGNTEAFF
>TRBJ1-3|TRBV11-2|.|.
TGTGCCAGCAGCTTAACAGGGCCTGGAAACACCATATATTTT
CASSLTGPGNTIYF
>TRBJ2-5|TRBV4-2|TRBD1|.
TGTGCCAGCAGAGCCACAGGGGGAAAGGGTGAGCAGTACTTC
CASRATGGKGEQYF
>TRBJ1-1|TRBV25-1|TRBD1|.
TGTGCCAGCAGCCGGACAGGGTCCACTGAAGCTTTCTTT
CASSRTGSTEAFF
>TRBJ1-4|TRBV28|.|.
TGTGCCAGCAGTTTGGTCGGGAAACTGTTTTTT
CASSLVGKLFF
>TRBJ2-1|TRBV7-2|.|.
TGTGCCAGCAGGCTTAGCCCCAGCTCCTACAATGAGCAGTTCTTC
CASRLSPSSYNEQFF
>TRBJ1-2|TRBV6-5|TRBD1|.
TGTGCCAGCAGAAGGACAGGCCTTAGTTTGGATGGCTACACCTTC
CASRRTGLSLDGYTF
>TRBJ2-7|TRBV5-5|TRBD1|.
TGTGCCAGCAGCTCAACCGACAGGGCATCCTACGAGCAGTACTTC
CASSSTDRASYEQYF
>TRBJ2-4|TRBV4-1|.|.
TGCGCCAGCAGCGATCCCCTTGAGCAGGGCTGGAACATTCAGTACTTC
CASSDPLEQGWNIQYF
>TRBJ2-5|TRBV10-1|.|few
TGCGCCAGCAGTGATGATGTGGGGCGCGGGACCCAGTACTTC
CASSDDVGRGTQYF
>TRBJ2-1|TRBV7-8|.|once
TGTGCCAGCAGCTTAGATCCTAGCGAAGAACCCAATGAGCAGTTCTTC
CASSLDPSEEPNEQFF
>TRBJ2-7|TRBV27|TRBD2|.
TGTGCCAGCAGCCCACTAGCGGGAGGGGTCTACGAGCAGTACTTC
CASSPLAGGVYEQYF
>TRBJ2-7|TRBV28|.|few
TGTGCCAGCAGTTTATCAATTTCCCGACAGGATAGGCAGTACTTC
CASSLSISRQDRQYF
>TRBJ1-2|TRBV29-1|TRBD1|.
TGCAGCGTCAACAGGGGGCGAGGTGGTGGCTACACCTTC
CSVNRGRGGGYTF
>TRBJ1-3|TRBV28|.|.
TGTGCCAGCAGTACCTGGGAGGAGAGCTCTGGAAACACCATATATTTT
CASSTWEESSGNTIYF
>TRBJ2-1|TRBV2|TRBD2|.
TGTGCCAGCGGCACTAGCGGGAGGGTTCATGAGCAGTTCTTC
CASGTSGRVHEQFF
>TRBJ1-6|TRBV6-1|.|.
TGTGCCAGTAAAGACAGGAGTGGGCATTCACCCCTCCACTTT
CASKDRSGHSPLHF
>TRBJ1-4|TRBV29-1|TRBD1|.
TGCAGCGTTGAAGATCCTCGGGCCAGGGGGCTTGGAAAACTGTTTTTT
CSVEDPRARGLGKLFF
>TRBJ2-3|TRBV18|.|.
TGTGCCAGCTCCTACACAGATACGCAGTATTTT
CASSYTDTQYF
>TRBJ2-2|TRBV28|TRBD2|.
TGTGCCAGCATTGGGCCGGGAGGCCCTACCGGGGAGCTGTTTTTT
CASIGPGGPTGELFF
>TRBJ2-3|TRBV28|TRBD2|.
TGTGCCAGCAGTTTACCTAGCGGGGGGACAGATACGCAGTATTTT
CASSLPSGGTDTQYF
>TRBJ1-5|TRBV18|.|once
TGTGCCAGCTCACCTGGGGAGGGTCGCAATCAGCCCCAGCATTTT
CASSPGEGRNQPQHF
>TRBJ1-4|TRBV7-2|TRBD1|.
TGTGCCAGCAGCTTAGAGGACAGGTCTACCGAAAAACTGTTTTTT
CASSLEDRSTEKLFF
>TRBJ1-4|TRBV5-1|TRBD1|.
TGCGCCAGCAGCCAGACAGGGGATGGTGAAAAACTGTTTTTT
CASSQTGDGEKLFF
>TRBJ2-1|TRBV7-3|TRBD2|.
TGTGCCAGCAGCACCGGGACTAGCGACTACAATGAGCAGTTCTTC
CASSTGTSDYNEQFF
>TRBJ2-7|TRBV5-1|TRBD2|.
TGCGCCAGCAGCTTGGCGGGAGGTAGGGGCTCCTACGAGCAGTACTTC
CASSLAGGRGSYEQYF
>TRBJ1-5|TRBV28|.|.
TGTGCCAGCAGTTTGCAGAATAGCAATCAGCCCCAGCATTTT
CASSLQNSNQPQHF
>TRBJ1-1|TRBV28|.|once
TGTGCCAGCAGTTTAGCGGGGGAAGCTTTCTTT
CASSLAGEAFF
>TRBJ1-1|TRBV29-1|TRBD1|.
TGCAGCGTTGAAACAGGGGGCACTGAAGCTTTCTTT
CSVETGGTEAFF
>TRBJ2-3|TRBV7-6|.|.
TGTGCCAGCACCTCCGGGTTCGCGGGCTCCACAGATACGCAGTATTTT
CASTSGFAGSTDTQYF
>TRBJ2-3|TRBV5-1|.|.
TGCGCCAGCAGCACGACTCCTGAGGGCACAGATACGCAGTATTTT
CASSTTPEGTDTQYF
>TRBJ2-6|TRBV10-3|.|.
TGTGCCATCATGGCAGGAACGGATGGGGCCAACGTCCTGACTTTC
CAIMAGTDGANVLTF
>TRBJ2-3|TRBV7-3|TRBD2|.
TGTGCCAGCAGCTTAACCGGGACTAGCGGCACAGATACGCAGTATTTT
CASSLTGTSGTDTQYF
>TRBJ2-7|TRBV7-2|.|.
TGTGCCAGCAGCTTACATCTAGCGCCCGAGCAGTACTTC
CASSLHLAPEQYF
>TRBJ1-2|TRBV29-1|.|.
TGCAGCGTTGCGGACAGACTCTATGGCTACACCTTC
CSVADRLYGYTF
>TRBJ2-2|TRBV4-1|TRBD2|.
TGCGCCAGCAGCCAAGATGCTAGCGGGAACACCGGGGAGCTGTTTTTT
CASSQDASGNTGELFF
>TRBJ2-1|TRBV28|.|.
TGTGCCAGCGGCCTAGCGAGCTCCTACAATGAGCAGTTCTTC
CASGLASSYNEQFF
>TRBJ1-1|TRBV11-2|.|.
TGTGCCAGCAGCTTGTACACGAACACTGAAGCTTTCTTT
CASSLYTNTEAFF
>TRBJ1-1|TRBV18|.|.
TGTGCCAGCTCACCACCGAGGACAGCACCCCTATATGAGAACACTGAAGCTTTCTTT
CASSPPRTAPLYENTEAFF
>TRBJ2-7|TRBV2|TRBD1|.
TGTGCCAGCAGTGGGGACAGGGGCTACGAGCAGTACTTC
CASSGDRGYEQYF
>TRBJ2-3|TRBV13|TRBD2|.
TGTGCCAGCAGCTTAGGACTAGCGGGTCGGGATACGCAGTATTTT
CASSLGLAGRDTQYF
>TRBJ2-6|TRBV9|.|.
TGTGCCAGCATGGGGGGTTTCTCTGGGGCCAACGTCCTGACTTTC
CASMGGFSGANVLTF
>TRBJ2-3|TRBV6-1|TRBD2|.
TGTGCCAGCAGTGCACTAGCGGGAGACGCAGATACGCAGTATTTT
CASSALAGDADTQYF
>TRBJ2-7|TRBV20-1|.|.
TGCAGTGCTGCCAGGGGCCCCGAGCAGTACTTC
CSAARGPEQYF
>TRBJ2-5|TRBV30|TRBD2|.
TGTGCCTGGAAGGGGAGAGCGGGAGGTGTTGAGACCCAGTACTTC
CAWKGRAGGVETQYF
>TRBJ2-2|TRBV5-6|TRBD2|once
TGTGCCAGCAGCTCTCTAGCGGGGAAGAACACCGGGGAGCTGTTTTTT
CASSSLAGKNTGELFF
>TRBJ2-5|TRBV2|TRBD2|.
TGTGCCAGCAGTGACAGGGCTTCTAGCGGGAGGTACCAAGAGACCCAGTACTTC
CASSDRASSGRYQETQYF